Given below is one TCR beta chain in context. A multiplex PCR was run with 60 Vbeta primers and 13 Jbeta primers. The data were produced by immunoSEQ multiplex PCR, yet TCRdb's version contains in-frame clones alone and is incomplete. The table includes 160,000 or so clones, approximately 83% detected once. The data derive from a study of cytomegalovirus exposure and HLA in healthy donors. This CDR3 region has 16 residues. Germline values: CDR1 KGHSH, CDR2 LQKENI. Losses at the gene ends were 3 bases for V and 2 bases for J; bases not matched to a gene: 9. The specimen was PBMCs. The receptor was isolated from a woman aged 18-29 years in good health and CMV-seronegative. This chain links TRBV18 with TRBJ1-1; 7 nucleotides match TRBD1. The CDR3 here is CASSPAGQMFNTEAFF. The CDR3 DNA sequence: TGTGCCAGCTCACCGGCGGGACAGATGTTTAACACTGAAGCTTTCTTT.